This paragraph reports one T cell receptor (beta chain). Its antigen remains unidentified. The CDR3 consists of 11 residues. Germline-derived CDR1 and CDR2 are SGDLS and YYNGEE. This sample was included in a study of CXCR3-negative and CXCR3-positive naive CD8 T cells. Libraries of TRB cDNA were made by 5' RACE and carried UMIs. TCRdb reprocessed the 5' RACE reads and reports one entry per CDR3 protein, with no DNA. The sample has 100,000 to 150,000 distinct CDR3 sequences, and its top ten clones hold about 0.48%. General observations from the study: Memory cells diverged, while naive CXCR3-positive and CXCR3-negative cells had similar TRBV-TRBJ usage.

This chain links TRBV9 with TRBJ1-2; the TRBD1 assignment by TCRdb is unverifiable without DNA. This receptor was identified in a human donor in good health. Some clones in this sample may be carry-over from other donors' samples. Source material: naive CXCR3- CD8+ T cells from blood. Stated subset: CD45RO-CCR7+CD27+CD95- naive CD8+ T cells lacking CXCR3 (TNR3-). The CDR3 sequence: CASSTGDGYTF.